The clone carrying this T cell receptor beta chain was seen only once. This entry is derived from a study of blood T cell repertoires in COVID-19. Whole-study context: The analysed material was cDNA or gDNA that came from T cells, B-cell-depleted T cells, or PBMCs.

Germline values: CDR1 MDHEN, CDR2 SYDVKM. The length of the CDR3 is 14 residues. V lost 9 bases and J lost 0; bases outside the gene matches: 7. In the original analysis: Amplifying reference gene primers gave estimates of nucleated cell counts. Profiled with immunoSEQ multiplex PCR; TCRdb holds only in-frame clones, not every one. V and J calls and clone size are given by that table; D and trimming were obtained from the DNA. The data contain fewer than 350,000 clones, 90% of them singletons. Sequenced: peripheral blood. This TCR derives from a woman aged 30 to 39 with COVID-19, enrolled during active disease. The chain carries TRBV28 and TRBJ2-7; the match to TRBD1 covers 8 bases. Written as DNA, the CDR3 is TGTGCCAGTCGAGGGACAGGAGCCTCCTACGAGCAGTACTTC. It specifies CASRGTGASYEQYF.